Listed below are T cell receptor beta chains from one sample, sequenced in a study of CD8 T cells in Susac syndrome. TCRdb reanalysed the immunoSEQ multiplex PCR reads using MiXCR and keeps one entry per CDR3 protein. The sample lists some 300,000 distinct CDR3 sequences, around 91% occurring once. The sequenced sample consisted of CD8+ T cells from PBMCs. The receptor source for this set is a human donor with multiple sclerosis. CDR3s include the opening cysteine and the closing phenylalanine or tryptophan. Each record gives: CDR3 DNA, CDR3 protein, D gene, J gene, V gene, clone size. The D gene is left open where the match is weak. Only part of the rows carry a size: once, few, many, or a class if the clone is expanded.

TGTGCCAGCCGGGAGGGGGCCTACGAGCAGTACTTC | CASREGAYEQYF | TRBD2 | TRBJ2-7 | TRBV11-2 | NA
TGTGCCAGCAGCCCCAGGGGCCCCAATCTCATAACGAGGGGCTACACCTTC | CASSPRGPNLITRGYTF | NA | TRBJ1-2 | TRBV6-1 | NA
TGTGCCAGCAGCCAAGTTGGGACAGGGGGAAGAACCGGGGAGCTGTTTTTT | CASSQVGTGGRTGELFF | TRBD1 | TRBJ2-2 | TRBV3-1 | NA
TGTGCCAGCAGCCGACAGGGTAGCTCCTACGAGCAGTACTTC | CASSRQGSSYEQYF | TRBD1 | TRBJ2-7 | TRBV27 | few
TGTGCCAGCAGCTTAGGTCGGGACCAGAGACGGGACATTCAGTACTTC | CASSLGRDQRRDIQYF | NA | TRBJ2-4 | TRBV7-9 | NA
TGTGCCTGGAGGGAACTAGGCACAGATACGCAGTATTTT | CAWRELGTDTQYF | NA | TRBJ2-3 | TRBV30 | NA
TGCAGTGCCCCCTGGGGTCACTACGAGCAGTACTTC | CSAPWGHYEQYF | NA | TRBJ2-7 | TRBV20-1 | NA
TGTGCCAGCAGCGTATCAGCGGGGGCCGCGAACACCGGGGAGCTGTTTTTT | CASSVSAGAANTGELFF | TRBD2 | TRBJ2-2 | TRBV9 | NA
TGTGCCAGCAGGGACAGGGGGCTCTACAATGAGCAGTTCTTC | CASRDRGLYNEQFF | TRBD1 | TRBJ2-1 | TRBV27 | NA
TGTGCCAGCAGCCCGGGGGCAGGCAGTGGCGGCTACACCTTC | CASSPGAGSGGYTF | NA | TRBJ1-2 | TRBV7-9 | once
TGTGCCAGCAGCCAAGGGCGGGATACCCCAGATACGCAGTATTTT | CASSQGRDTPDTQYF | NA | TRBJ2-3 | TRBV11-2 | NA
TGTGCCAGCAGTTTAGCGGTGGGCGGGTTCCAAGAGACCCAGTACTTC | CASSLAVGGFQETQYF | NA | TRBJ2-5 | TRBV12-3/TRBV12-4 | NA
TGTGCCAGCACCGGGGAGGGGCGGGACACTGAAGCTTTCTTT | CASTGEGRDTEAFF | NA | TRBJ1-1 | TRBV7-9 | NA
TGTGCCAGCAGCTCCCACAGGGGAGGCAACACTGAAGCTTTCTTT | CASSSHRGGNTEAFF | TRBD1 | TRBJ1-1 | TRBV7-6 | NA
TGCAGTGCTACGGACAGGGGGCTCGGAAACACCATATATTTT | CSATDRGLGNTIYF | TRBD1 | TRBJ1-3 | TRBV20-1 | once
TGTGCCAGCAGTCCCCTAGCGGGGGGGGACAATGAGCAGTTCTTC | CASSPLAGGDNEQFF | TRBD2 | TRBJ2-1 | TRBV27 | NA
TGTGCCAGCTCTAAACGGACAGGAGACACAGATACGCAGTATTTT | CASSKRTGDTDTQYF | TRBD1 | TRBJ2-3 | TRBV7-9 | NA
TGTGCCAGAAGCTTGGCCGGGTGTCGCCCCTACAATGAGCAGTTCTTC | CARSLAGCRPYNEQFF | NA | TRBJ2-1 | TRBV5-3 | NA
TGCAGTGCTAGAGATCAAGAGGGGCAGGACACCGGGGAGCTGTTTTTT | CSARDQEGQDTGELFF | NA | TRBJ2-2 | TRBV20-1 | NA
TGTGCCAGCAGTTTGGTAGCGGGAGAGGGGGACAATGAGCAGTTCTTC | CASSLVAGEGDNEQFF | TRBD2 | TRBJ2-1 | TRBV27 | NA